This TCR beta chain was captured in a study of T cell responses to AZD1222 COVID-19 vaccine. Findings and caveats of the study: Most donors were white British, females outnumbered males, and clonal diversity was possibly underestimated. Vaccine-related CD4 TCRs covered spike, predominating at 160-218 and 743-854. Regions left unmutated in variants are reportedly the target of nearly half of spike-specific TCRs.

Comments on this clone: Its antigen remains unidentified.

Germline assignment: CDR1 GTSNPN and CDR2 SVGIG (reference sequence). This CDR3 contains 14 residues. Deletions cut 2 bases from V and 0 bases from J, with 9 bases between. The method was immunoSEQ multiplex PCR; TCRdb's version includes in-frame clones alone and lacks a portion of them. The profile shows tens of thousands of clones, 75% to 90% of them singletons. This clonotype was sampled from an adult who received the AZD1222 COVID-19 vaccine. Specimen: peripheral blood, collected 28 days after the second AZD1222 dose. The gene calls are TRBV30 and TRBJ2-3; tentative D call: TRBD2 (6 bases). CDR3 amino acids: CAWSTGLSTDTQYF. The DNA of the CDR3 is TGTGCCTGGAGTACCGGACTAAGCACAGATACGCAGTATTTT.